A selection of T cell receptor beta chains follows, all from one sample in a study of shared clonotypes between healthy human individuals. The table came from immunoSEQ multiplex PCR; TCRdb's copy has only in-frame clones and leaves some out. In the table there are under 2,500,000 clones, roughly 95% of which are singletons. Material: naive CD4+ T cells sorted from blood. The source is a man between 18 and 35 years old in good health. Each CDR3 is given with its conserved first and last residue. The D gene is left open where the match is weak. Some rows have no size entry. The others give once, few or many, or a class for an expanded clone.

clone size: NA
V gene: TRBV28
J gene: TRBJ2-5
D gene: NA
CDR3 DNA: TGTGCCAGCAGTGTCAGGAGAGAGACCCAGTACTTC
CDR3 protein: CASSVRRETQYF

clone size: NA
V gene: TRBV5-4
J gene: TRBJ2-3
D gene: TRBD2
CDR3 DNA: TGTGCCAGCAGCCCGGGGACTAGCGGGGGGGCAACAGATACGCAGTATTTT
CDR3 protein: CASSPGTSGGATDTQYF

clone size: NA
V gene: TRBV5-1
J gene: TRBJ2-3
D gene: TRBD2
CDR3 DNA: TGCGCCAGCAGCCCTGGACTAGCGGGGCGGCCTAGCACAGATACGCAGTATTTT
CDR3 protein: CASSPGLAGRPSTDTQYF

clone size: NA
V gene: TRBV18
J gene: TRBJ2-7
D gene: NA
CDR3 DNA: TGTGCCAGCTCACCATTCACGGGACCCGCCGCAGAGCAGTACTTC
CDR3 protein: CASSPFTGPAAEQYF

clone size: NA
V gene: TRBV4-1
J gene: TRBJ1-4
D gene: NA
CDR3 DNA: TGCGCCAGCAGCCTGGGGACACTGGAAAAACTGTTTTTT
CDR3 protein: CASSLGTLEKLFF

clone size: NA
V gene: TRBV27
J gene: TRBJ2-5
D gene: NA
CDR3 DNA: TGTGCCAGCAGTTTATCCGGGAGAACAAATCGGGAGACCCAGTACTTC
CDR3 protein: CASSLSGRTNRETQYF

clone size: few
V gene: TRBV30
J gene: TRBJ2-7
D gene: NA
CDR3 DNA: TGTGCCTGGAGTGTACAGTGGGGCGGGCAGTACTTC
CDR3 protein: CAWSVQWGGQYF

clone size: NA
V gene: TRBV28
J gene: TRBJ1-1
D gene: NA
CDR3 DNA: TGTGCCAGCCTGGGCAGGGCGAACACTGAAGCTTTCTTT
CDR3 protein: CASLGRANTEAFF

clone size: NA
V gene: TRBV29-1
J gene: TRBJ2-5
D gene: NA
CDR3 DNA: TGCAGCGTTGAAGAGGGGGCTCAGACCCAGTACTTC
CDR3 protein: CSVEEGAQTQYF

clone size: NA
V gene: TRBV27
J gene: TRBJ2-4
D gene: TRBD2
CDR3 DNA: TGTGCCAGCAGTTCCCCGACTAGCGGGAAAAACATTCAGTACTTC
CDR3 protein: CASSSPTSGKNIQYF

clone size: NA
V gene: TRBV19
J gene: TRBJ1-6
D gene: TRBD1
CDR3 DNA: TGTGCCAGTAGTTCTGGGACAGGTTTTAATTCACCCCTCCACTTT
CDR3 protein: CASSSGTGFNSPLHF

clone size: NA
V gene: TRBV9
J gene: TRBJ1-5
D gene: NA
CDR3 DNA: TGTGCCAGCAGCCGAGGGACGGAAAACAATCAGCCCCAGCATTTT
CDR3 protein: CASSRGTENNQPQHF

clone size: NA
V gene: TRBV10-2
J gene: TRBJ2-1
D gene: NA
CDR3 DNA: TGCGCCAGCAGTGGGAACGGGGCCTACAATGAGCAGTTCTTC
CDR3 protein: CASSGNGAYNEQFF

clone size: NA
V gene: TRBV10-3
J gene: TRBJ2-1
D gene: NA
CDR3 DNA: TGTGCCATCAGTGACGGGGCAGGCAATGAGCAGTTCTTC
CDR3 protein: CAISDGAGNEQFF

clone size: NA
V gene: TRBV6-5
J gene: TRBJ2-3
D gene: NA
CDR3 DNA: TGTGCCAGCGGGGCCTACACAGATACGCAGTATTTT
CDR3 protein: CASGAYTDTQYF

clone size: NA
V gene: TRBV20-1
J gene: TRBJ1-2
D gene: NA
CDR3 DNA: TGCAGTGCTAGGGGGAGCTATGGCTACACCTTC
CDR3 protein: CSARGSYGYTF

clone size: NA
V gene: TRBV15
J gene: TRBJ2-6
D gene: NA
CDR3 DNA: TGTGCCACCAGCAGAGATCGCACAGCTGGGGCCAACGTCCTGACTTTC
CDR3 protein: CATSRDRTAGANVLTF

clone size: NA
V gene: TRBV11-2
J gene: TRBJ2-7
D gene: NA
CDR3 DNA: TGTGCCAGCAGCTTAGATACAGGGTTTGACTACGAGCAGTACTTC
CDR3 protein: CASSLDTGFDYEQYF

clone size: NA
V gene: TRBV7-2
J gene: TRBJ1-1
D gene: NA
CDR3 DNA: TGTGCCAGCAGCTTAGACGGTGGGCGGGGCGCTGAAGCTTTCTTT
CDR3 protein: CASSLDGGRGAEAFF

clone size: NA
V gene: TRBV28
J gene: TRBJ1-6
D gene: TRBD1
CDR3 DNA: TGTGCCAGCAGTTCCGCAGGGGGCGACAATAATTCACCCCTCCACTTT
CDR3 protein: CASSSAGGDNNSPLHF

clone size: NA
V gene: TRBV6-5
J gene: TRBJ2-7
D gene: TRBD1
CDR3 DNA: TGTGCCAGCAGTTTAAGAACCCCGGGACAGGGTTACGAGCAGTACTTC
CDR3 protein: CASSLRTPGQGYEQYF

clone size: NA
V gene: TRBV28
J gene: TRBJ2-2
D gene: TRBD2
CDR3 DNA: TGTGCCAGCAGCACGGTAGCGGGGGTGAACACCGGGGAGCTGTTTTTT
CDR3 protein: CASSTVAGVNTGELFF

clone size: NA
V gene: TRBV9
J gene: TRBJ2-2
D gene: TRBD2
CDR3 DNA: TGTGCCAGCAGCGTAACTAGCGGGGGTGGGGAGCTGTTTTTT
CDR3 protein: CASSVTSGGGELFF

clone size: NA
V gene: TRBV13
J gene: TRBJ1-1
D gene: TRBD1
CDR3 DNA: TGTGCCAGCAGCCGGGACAGGGGGCGGATCACTGAAGCTTTCTTT
CDR3 protein: CASSRDRGRITEAFF

clone size: NA
V gene: TRBV5-8
J gene: TRBJ2-3
D gene: TRBD1
CDR3 DNA: TGTGCCAGCAGCTTGGGGACAGGGGCCGCAGATACGCAGTATTTT
CDR3 protein: CASSLGTGAADTQYF

clone size: NA
V gene: TRBV5-1
J gene: TRBJ2-2
D gene: TRBD2
CDR3 DNA: TGCGCCAGCAGCTTGAGTCTAGCGGGAGGGAACACCGGGGAGCTGTTTTTT
CDR3 protein: CASSLSLAGGNTGELFF

clone size: NA
V gene: TRBV11-1
J gene: TRBJ1-1
D gene: TRBD1
CDR3 DNA: TGTGCCAGCAGCAAACAGGGGGCGGACACTGAAGCTTTCTTT
CDR3 protein: CASSKQGADTEAFF